This section outlines one TCR beta chain sequence together with its context. This CDR3 contains 15 residues. Germline V lookup: CDR1 PRHDT, CDR2 FYEKMQ (reference sequence). The junction had 3 bases not matched to a gene; V was cut back by 4 bases and J by 1 base. This specimen belongs to a study of OX40 agonist ivuxolimab in advanced cancers. Sequencing used immunoSEQ multiplex PCR; TCRdb keeps in-frame clones, though not all of them. The profile shows roughly 24,000 clones, 75% to 85% of them singletons. The chain employs TRBV13 and TRBJ2-3, with 9 nucleotides matching TRBD2. The receptor comes from an adult with an advanced solid tumor such as melanoma, head and neck, liver or kidney cancer. The starting material was CD4+ or CD8+ T cells sorted from blood, obtained in a trial of the OX40 agonist ivuxolimab. The DNA for the CDR3 is TGTGCCAGCAGCTCCAGCGGGGGGCGCACAGATACGCAGTATTTT. Amino acid sequence: CASSSSGGRTDTQYF.